This is a list of T cell receptor beta chains from one sample in a study of T cell responses to AZD1222 COVID-19 vaccine. This table comes from immunoSEQ multiplex PCR, and its TCRdb copy is limited to in-frame clones, with some not included. The sample has over 50,000 clones, 81% seen once; the top ten hold approximately 24%. The sequencing used peripheral blood, collected 28 days after the second AZD1222 dose. The receptors come from an adult who received the AZD1222 COVID-19 vaccine. CDR3s include the opening cysteine and the closing phenylalanine or tryptophan. D genes are given only for firm matches. The size entry is marked missing in some rows and otherwise reads once, few, many or a size class.

>.|TRBD2|TRBJ2-3|TRBV7-2
CASSFVGGTTDTQYF
TGTGCCAGCAGCTTCGTGGGAGGGACCACAGATACGCAGTATTTT
>.|.|TRBJ1-1|TRBV28
CASRKREPEAFF
TGTGCCAGCAGGAAAAGGGAACCTGAAGCTTTCTTT
>.|TRBD1|TRBJ2-7|TRBV27
CASSLIGQGYEQYF
TGTGCCAGCAGTTTAATAGGACAGGGGTACGAGCAGTACTTC
>few|.|TRBJ2-1|TRBV7-2
CASSLGPVPYNEQFF
TGTGCCAGCAGCTTAGGTCCTGTCCCGTACAATGAGCAGTTCTTC
>once|.|TRBJ2-3|TRBV30
CALDGGTDTQYF
TGTGCCTTAGACGGTGGCACAGATACGCAGTATTTT
>.|TRBD2|TRBJ2-1|TRBV6-1
CASSEAVAGVVSEQFF
TGTGCCAGCAGTGAAGCTGTAGCGGGAGTGGTAAGTGAGCAGTTCTTC
>once|TRBD1|TRBJ1-1|TRBV28
CASSLPATGGIGAFF
TGTGCCAGCAGTTTACCCGCTACAGGGGGCATTGGAGCTTTCTTT
>.|.|TRBJ1-3|TRBV3-1/TRBV3-2
CASSPPSVENTIYF
TGTGCCAGCAGCCCCCCATCAGTTGAAAACACCATATATTTT
>.|.|TRBJ2-1|TRBV7-3
CASSLGPAPRNEQFF
TGTGCCAGCAGCTTAGGTCCCGCCCCCCGCAATGAGCAGTTCTTC
>.|TRBD2|TRBJ2-5|TRBV28
CASSRTQRGGRRETQYF
TGTGCCAGCAGTCGTACTCAAAGGGGAGGGAGGCGAGAGACCCAGTACTTC
>.|TRBD2|TRBJ2-5|TRBV27
CASSFSGGRLETQYF
TGTGCCAGCAGTTTTTCCGGCGGGAGGCTAGAGACCCAGTACTTC
>few|.|TRBJ2-2|TRBV3-1/TRBV3-2
CASSHRVRTGELFF
TGTGCCAGCAGCCACAGGGTCCGCACCGGGGAGCTGTTTTTT
>.|.|TRBJ1-2|TRBV19
CASSRNGGYTF
TGTGCCAGTAGTCGGAACGGTGGCTACACCTTC
>.|.|TRBJ2-1|TRBV9
CASSVDGYNEQFF
TGTGCCAGCAGCGTGGACGGCTACAATGAGCAGTTCTTC
>.|TRBD1|TRBJ2-1|TRBV7-2
CASSRDRNNEEQFF
TGTGCCAGCAGCCGGGACAGGAATAATGAGGAGCAGTTCTTC
>once|.|TRBJ2-7|TRBV12-3/TRBV12-4
CASRVWDEQYF
TGTGCCAGCCGCGTTTGGGACGAGCAGTACTTC
>.|TRBD2|TRBJ2-3|TRBV7-2
CASSSLDIAGGFADTQYF
TGTGCCAGCAGCTCGCTGGACATAGCGGGAGGGTTTGCAGATACGCAGTATTTT
>.|.|TRBJ2-5|TRBV5-1
CASSVQETQYF
TGCGCCAGCAGCGTCCAAGAGACCCAGTACTTC
>once|.|TRBJ1-6|TRBV7-2
CASSWGRSNSPLHF
TGTGCCAGCAGCTGGGGGAGGTCCAATTCACCCCTCCACTTT
>.|.|TRBJ2-5|TRBV28
CASSLPAGGGETQYF
TGTGCCAGCAGTTTACCGGCCGGCGGAGGGGAGACCCAGTACTTC
>.|.|TRBJ2-5|TRBV30
CAWSQGGQETQYF
TGTGCCTGGAGCCAGGGGGGCCAAGAGACCCAGTACTTC
>.|TRBD2|TRBJ2-1|TRBV5-1
CASSSTSGSGGEQFF
TGCGCCAGCAGCTCGACTAGCGGGAGTGGCGGTGAGCAGTTCTTC
>.|TRBD1|TRBJ2-7|TRBV6-2/TRBV6-3
CASSYSGQRPYEQYF
TGTGCCAGCAGTTACTCGGGACAGCGGCCCTACGAGCAGTACTTC
>.|TRBD1|TRBJ1-2|TRBV6-5
CASSYLTGVGGYTF
TGTGCCAGCAGTTACCTTACAGGGGTCGGCGGCTACACCTTC
>.|TRBD1|TRBJ2-5|TRBV5-6
CASSLAGQGAQETQYF
TGTGCCAGCAGCTTGGCCGGGCAGGGGGCCCAAGAGACCCAGTACTTC
>.|.|TRBJ1-5|TRBV24-1
CATSSYSNQPQHF
TGTGCCACCAGTTCCTATAGCAATCAGCCCCAGCATTTT
>.|.|TRBJ2-7|TRBV18
CASSPLEGSDSSVF
TGTGCCAGCTCACCACTCGAGGGGTCGGACAGCAGTGTATTC
>.|TRBD2|TRBJ2-1|TRBV27
CASSPDSRGRRTDEQFF
TGTGCCAGCAGCCCGGACTCGCGGGGGAGACGGACGGATGAGCAGTTCTTC
>.|.|TRBJ1-1|TRBV7-9
CASSLAPGNTEAFF
TGTGCCAGCAGCTTAGCCCCCGGGAACACTGAAGCTTTCTTT
>few|TRBD2|TRBJ2-1|TRBV19
CASSPQLAGGTYNEQFF
TGTGCCAGTAGTCCGCAACTAGCGGGAGGTACTTACAATGAGCAGTTCTTC
>once|.|TRBJ2-5|TRBV29-1
CSVERGGTQYF
TGCAGCGTTGAAAGGGGGGGGACCCAGTACTTC
>.|.|TRBJ2-5|TRBV9
CASSVDRGGETQYF
TGTGCCAGCAGCGTAGACCGTGGGGGAGAGACCCAGTACTTC
>.|.|TRBJ1-4|TRBV28
CASSFQGWDNEKLFF
TGTGCCAGCAGTTTTCAGGGGTGGGATAATGAAAAACTGTTTTTT
>.|TRBD2|TRBJ2-1|TRBV5-1
CASSSIAGGSSYNEQFF
TGCGCCAGCAGCTCTATAGCGGGAGGGAGCTCCTACAATGAGCAGTTCTTC
>once|.|TRBJ1-5|TRBV27
CASRSGPVQPQHF
TGTGCCAGCCGCTCGGGGCCGGTTCAGCCCCAGCATTTT
>.|.|TRBJ2-1|TRBV5-6
CASSLDSGPLLNEQFF
TGTGCCAGCAGCTTGGACTCCGGGCCACTCTTGAATGAGCAGTTCTTC
>few|TRBD1|TRBJ1-1|TRBV4-2
CASSQSTGFGSEAFF
TGTGCCAGCAGCCAATCGACAGGGTTCGGGTCTGAAGCTTTCTTT
>.|.|TRBJ2-2|TRBV5-1
CASMGQGNTGELFF
TGCGCCAGCATGGGGCAGGGCAACACCGGGGAGCTGTTTTTT
>.|.|TRBJ2-3|TRBV5-1
CASSLLKGGTDTQYF
TGCGCCAGCAGTTTGTTAAAAGGGGGCACAGATACGCAGTATTTT